A selection of T cell receptor beta chains follows, all from one sample in a study of patients and donors after allogeneic stem cell transplantation. Via MiXCR, TCRdb re-called the RT-PCR reads, giving one row per CDR3 protein. The table includes fewer than 180,000 distinct CDR3 sequences, over 30% detected once. The sequenced material came from blood, either unsorted or a sorted T cell fraction (not recorded which). The receptors were sampled from a human donor who was either an allogeneic HSCT recipient or a stem cell or donor lymphocyte infusion donor (not recorded which). It is not recorded whose cells these are; they may come from a transplant donor. The CDR3 runs from the conserved cysteine through the conserved F or W. D genes are given only for firm matches. Expanded clones get a size class; other rows say once, few or many, or leave the size out.

d_call clone_size j_call v_call cdr3_nt cdr3_aa
. . TRBJ1-2 TRBV12-3/TRBV12-4 TGTGCCAGCACCACACTCCAGCGGGTAGCCGCCTACACCTTC CASTTLQRVAAYTF
. few TRBJ1-1 TRBV27 TGTGCCAGCAGTTTAGGCGGGTTCAACACTGAAGCTTTCTTT CASSLGGFNTEAFF
TRBD2 . TRBJ2-4 TRBV20-1 TGCAGTGCTAGAGGACAACTAGCGGGGAGGTTAATGATTCAGTACTTC CSARGQLAGRLMIQYF
. once TRBJ1-1 TRBV29-1 TGCAGCGTTGAAGTGGCCGGGGGGAACACTGAAGCTTTCTTT CSVEVAGGNTEAFF
. . TRBJ2-7 TRBV9 TGTGCCAGCAGCGAATATACAGGGAGGGAGCAGTACTTC CASSEYTGREQYF
TRBD1 . TRBJ1-2 TRBV12-3/TRBV12-4 TGTGCCAGCGGTCCGGGACAGTCAGAATATGGCTACACCTTC CASGPGQSEYGYTF
TRBD2 once TRBJ2-1 TRBV12-3/TRBV12-4 TGTGCCAGCAGTCTAGCGGGATTCACCTACAATGTGCAGTTCTTC CASSLAGFTYNVQFF
TRBD2 . TRBJ2-7 TRBV9 TGTGCCAGCAGCGGATTTGGGACTAGCGCAAACGAGCAGTACTTC CASSGFGTSANEQYF
. . TRBJ1-6 TRBV7-9 TGTGCCAGCAGTGGGAGAGGGATATATAATTCACCCCTCCACTTT CASSGRGIYNSPLHF
. . TRBJ1-4 TRBV29-1 TGCAGCGTTGTATGGGATGAAAAACTGTTTTTT CSVVWDEKLFF
. few TRBJ1-6 TRBV20-1 TGCAGTGCTAGATCGGGGTTACGAGCAAATTCACCCCTCCACTTT CSARSGLRANSPLHF
. many TRBJ1-5 TRBV6-5 TGTGCCAGCAGTTACTCCGGGACGCAAACCAATCAGCCCCAGCATTTT CASSYSGTQTNQPQHF
. . TRBJ1-2 TRBV4-2 TGTGCCAGCAGCCAAGAACAGGTAGAGGGTGGCTACACCTTC CASSQEQVEGGYTF
. . TRBJ2-3 TRBV5-1 TGCGCCAGCAGCTTGGGGGAGGGCACAGATACGCAGTATTTT CASSLGEGTDTQYF
TRBD1 . TRBJ2-5 TRBV9 TGTGCCAGCAGCGTAGAACCCCTGGACAGGACAGAGACCCAGTACTTC CASSVEPLDRTETQYF
. few TRBJ1-2 TRBV20-1 TGCAGTGCTGCGAGCGGCAGTACCCACTATGGCTACACCTTC CSAASGSTHYGYTF
. few TRBJ1-2 TRBV10-3 TGTGCCATCGCAGGACGAGGGTATCCTAACTATGGCTACACCTTC CAIAGRGYPNYGYTF
. few TRBJ1-2 TRBV6-2/TRBV6-3 TGTGCCAGCAGTGAAGGGGTTGGCTATGGCTACACCTTC CASSEGVGYGYTF
. few TRBJ1-6 TRBV6-1 TGTGCCAGCAGTGAAATCCCGCAGGGGATATCTTCACCCCTCCACTTT CASSEIPQGISSPLHF
TRBD1 few TRBJ1-4 TRBV5-1 TGCGCCAGCAGCCCCGGGACAGGGCGTTTGAATGAAAAACTGTTTTTT CASSPGTGRLNEKLFF
TRBD2 . TRBJ2-1 TRBV12-3/TRBV12-4 TGTGCCAGCACCGGACTAGCGGGGTCCTTCCCCTACAATGAGCAGTTCTTC CASTGLAGSFPYNEQFF
. few TRBJ2-4 TRBV10-3 TGTGCCGGTAGGACGGACTTGGCCAAAAACATTCAGTACTTC CAGRTDLAKNIQYF
. many TRBJ1-6 TRBV4-1 TGCGCCAGCAGACCCCAGGTCGTGGTGGAAAATTCACCCCTCCACTTT CASRPQVVVENSPLHF
. . TRBJ2-2 TRBV28 TGTGCCTCCCGGAGGGGGACCGGGGAGCTGTTTTTT CASRRGTGELFF
. few TRBJ1-6 TRBV20-1 TGCAGTGCTGGCGTGGAGCTAGTCTATAATTCACCCCTCCACTTT CSAGVELVYNSPLHF
TRBD1 few TRBJ2-1 TRBV6-5 TGTGCCAGCAGCCGGGGACAGGGGGTCTACTACAATGAGCAGTTCTTC CASSRGQGVYYNEQFF
. few TRBJ2-2 TRBV20-1 TGCAGTGCTAGATCCCGACTAACACTGAACACCGGGGAGCTGTTTTTT CSARSRLTLNTGELFF
. . TRBJ2-5 TRBV12-3/TRBV12-4 TGTGCCAGCAGTCTCGGCACAGGCTCCGGGCAGTACTTC CASSLGTGSGQYF
TRBD1 . TRBJ1-1 TRBV7-9 TGTGCCACCCACGGGACAGGGGGCCGGAACACTGAAGCTTTCTTT CATHGTGGRNTEAFF
. . TRBJ2-5 TRBV11-2 TGTGCCAGCAGCTTCAGGAATGGGGAGACCCAGTACTTC CASSFRNGETQYF
. few TRBJ1-6 TRBV20-1 TGCAGTGCTAGACGGGCCCCATGGGATAATTCACCCCTCCACTTT CSARRAPWDNSPLHF
. . TRBJ2-1 TRBV4-2 TGTGCCAGCAGCCTTTGGAGGCAGGACTACAATGAGCAGTTCTTC CASSLWRQDYNEQFF
. . TRBJ1-5 TRBV3-1 TGTGCCAGCAGCCAAGATAGAGGGCAGGGGCCCTGGCCGGTGCCCCAGCATTTT CASSQDRGQGPWPVPQHF
TRBD2 . TRBJ2-3 TRBV10-3 TGTGCCATCTATCCGGGCGGGGGGAGCACAGATACGCAGTATTTT CAIYPGGGSTDTQYF
. . TRBJ1-1 TRBV7-3 TGTGCCAGCAGCCCCAATGGGGGTCACACTGAAGCTTTCTTT CASSPNGGHTEAFF
. . TRBJ2-2 TRBV7-3 TGTGCCAGCAGCCCCAGGGGCGGCCCCAACACCGGGGAGCTGTTTTTT CASSPRGGPNTGELFF
. . TRBJ1-1 TRBV5-1 TGCGCCAGCAGCTTGGATGCCGGGGCCGCTGAAGCTTTCTTT CASSLDAGAAEAFF
. once TRBJ2-2 TRBV9 TGTGCCAGCAGCGTAGATGGGGGAACGAACACCGGGGAGCTGTTTTTT CASSVDGGTNTGELFF
. . TRBJ2-1 TRBV9 TGTGCCAGCAGCGTAGACGGGGAGAGCTCCTACAATGAGCAGTTCTTC CASSVDGESSYNEQFF
. . TRBJ1-1 TRBV5-1 TGCGCCAGCAGCTTGGAGGCGGTAGACACTGAAGCTTTCTTT CASSLEAVDTEAFF